This TCR beta chain was sequenced for a study of CD8 T cells in Susac syndrome. Trimming shortened V by 5 bases and J by 1 base, and 15 bases separated the two germline ends. This CDR3 is 17 amino acids long. The germline V gene encodes CDR1 SGHAT and CDR2 FQNNGV. The RNA input was about 0.5 to 1 ug, and it was reverse transcribed with random hexamers. Each CDR3 protein gets one entry after TCRdb re-called the immunoSEQ multiplex PCR reads with MiXCR. Of some 94,000 distinct CDR3 sequences in the sample, just under 95% are singletons; the top ten hold about 0.3%. The source of this sequence is a human donor with Susac syndrome. This chain connects TRBV11-2 to TRBJ2-6; a weak D match, TRBD1 (5 bases). What was sequenced was CD4+ T cells from PBMCs. This CDR3 is CASSIQDRLSGANVLTF. For the CDR3, the DNA is TGTGCCAGCAGCATACAGGACCGATTATCTGGGGCCAACGTCCTGACTTTC.